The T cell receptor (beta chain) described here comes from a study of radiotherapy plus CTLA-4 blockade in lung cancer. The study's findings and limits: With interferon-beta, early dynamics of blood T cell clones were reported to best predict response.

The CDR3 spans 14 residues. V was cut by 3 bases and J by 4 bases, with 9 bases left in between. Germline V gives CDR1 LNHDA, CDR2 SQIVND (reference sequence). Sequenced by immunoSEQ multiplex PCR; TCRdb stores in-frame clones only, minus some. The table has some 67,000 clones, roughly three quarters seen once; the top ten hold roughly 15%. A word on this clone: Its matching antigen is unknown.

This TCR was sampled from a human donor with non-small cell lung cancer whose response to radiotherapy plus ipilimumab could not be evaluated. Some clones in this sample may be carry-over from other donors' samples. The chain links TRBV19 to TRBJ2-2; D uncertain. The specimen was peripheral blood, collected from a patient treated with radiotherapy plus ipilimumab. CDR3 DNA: TGTGCCAGTAGTATCGCACTGAGCACCGGGGAGCTGTTTTTT. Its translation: CASSIALSTGELFF.